This is a list of T cell receptor beta chains from one sample in a study of blood T cell repertoires in COVID-19. The data were produced by immunoSEQ multiplex PCR, yet TCRdb's version contains in-frame clones alone and is incomplete. The sample has around 57,000 clones; approximately 89% are singletons. Sequences were obtained from peripheral blood. These receptor sequences come from a human donor in a cohort sampled during active COVID-19. CDR3s include the opening cysteine and the closing phenylalanine or tryptophan. D genes are given only for firm matches. Not all rows give a size; the values are once, few, many and, for expanded clones, a class.

J gene | V gene | D gene | clone size | CDR3 protein | CDR3 DNA
TRBJ2-5 | TRBV7-3 | TRBD2 | NA | CASSPGTSGYQETQYF | TGTGCCAGCAGCCCCGGGACTAGCGGGTACCAAGAGACCCAGTACTTC
TRBJ1-5 | TRBV12-5 | TRBD1 | NA | CASGLADRISNQPQHF | TGTGCTAGTGGTTTGGCGGACAGGATTAGCAATCAGCCCCAGCATTTT
TRBJ1-2 | TRBV7-9 | TRBD1 | NA | CASSLQGARVFGYTF | TGTGCCAGCAGCCTTCAGGGGGCTCGGGTTTTCGGCTACACCTTC
TRBJ2-7 | TRBV6-5 | NA | NA | CASSTPNEQYF | TGTGCCAGCAGTACTCCCAACGAGCAGTACTTC
TRBJ1-1 | TRBV2 | NA | NA | CASSRDMNTEAFF | TGTGCCAGTTCCCGGGACATGAACACTGAAGCTTTCTTT
TRBJ2-5 | TRBV6-5 | TRBD1 | NA | CASRPGQGQETQYF | TGTGCCAGCAGGCCAGGACAGGGCCAAGAGACCCAGTACTTC
TRBJ2-6 | TRBV6-5 | NA | NA | CASSYSRSTGANVLTF | TGTGCCAGCAGTTACTCCAGATCAACTGGGGCCAACGTCCTGACTTTC
TRBJ1-2 | TRBV28 | TRBD1 | NA | CASSNRDRVVDNYGYTF | TGTGCCAGCAGTAACCGGGACAGGGTTGTAGATAACTATGGCTACACCTTC
TRBJ1-2 | TRBV2 | TRBD1 | NA | CASSQRDRGLYGYTF | TGTGCCAGCAGTCAAAGGGACAGGGGACTCTATGGCTACACCTTC
TRBJ1-5 | TRBV19 | NA | NA | CASSIYFDQPQHF | TGTGCCAGTAGTATTTATTTTGATCAGCCCCAGCATTTT
TRBJ1-2 | TRBV15 | NA | NA | CATTETVDVRYTF | TGTGCCACCACCGAGACAGTGGATGTGAGGTACACCTTC
TRBJ1-2 | TRBV6-6 | NA | NA | CASRLQGADGYTF | TGTGCCAGCAGGCTACAGGGAGCGGATGGCTACACCTTC
TRBJ2-7 | TRBV11-2 | NA | NA | CASSLDSGTTYEQYF | TGTGCCAGCAGCTTAGACAGCGGCACGACCTACGAGCAGTACTTC
TRBJ1-5 | TRBV4-2 | TRBD1 | NA | CASSQGLSRRGRVSNQPQHF | TGTGCCAGCAGCCAGGGCCTTTCTAGGAGGGGGCGCGTGAGCAATCAGCCCCAGCATTTT
TRBJ1-5 | TRBV4-2 | TRBD1 | NA | CASSQIFQGANQPQHF | TGTGCCAGCAGCCAAATCTTTCAGGGGGCCAATCAGCCCCAGCATTTT
TRBJ2-3 | TRBV6-1 | TRBD1 | NA | CASSEFRPGGQFSTDTQYF | TGTGCCAGCAGTGAATTCCGTCCAGGGGGCCAATTTAGCACAGATACGCAGTATTTT
TRBJ2-2 | TRBV7-6 | TRBD1 | NA | CASSLGTGENGGELFF | TGTGCCAGCAGCTTGGGGACAGGGGAGAACGGCGGGGAGCTGTTTTTT
TRBJ2-1 | TRBV10-1 | NA | NA | CASSPWSSDEQFF | TGCGCCAGCAGTCCCTGGTCTAGCGATGAGCAGTTCTTC
TRBJ1-2 | TRBV7-3 | NA | NA | CASSLTDRTNYGYTF | TGTGCCAGCAGCTTAACGGACAGAACTAACTATGGCTACACCTTC
TRBJ2-3 | TRBV9 | TRBD1 | once | CASSKQGSTDTQYF | TGTGCCAGCAGTAAACAGGGGAGCACAGATACGCAGTATTTT
TRBJ2-1 | TRBV7-9 | TRBD1 | NA | CASSLGGQAYEQFF | TGTGCCAGCAGCTTAGGGGGACAGGCCTATGAGCAGTTCTTC
TRBJ1-3 | TRBV2 | NA | NA | CASSEQASGNTIYF | TGTGCCAGCAGTGAACAAGCCTCTGGAAACACCATATATTTT
TRBJ2-7 | TRBV6-5 | TRBD1 | few | CASRTGGTYEQYF | TGTGCCAGCAGGACAGGGGGTACGTACGAGCAGTACTTC
TRBJ2-3 | TRBV12-3/TRBV12-4 | TRBD2 | NA | CASSLRETDTQYF | TGTGCCAGCAGTTTGCGGGAGACAGATACGCAGTATTTT
TRBJ2-7 | TRBV6-6 | NA | NA | CASSSQRVTYEQYF | TGTGCCAGCAGTTCCCAGCGGGTGACCTACGAGCAGTACTTC
TRBJ2-2 | TRBV19 | TRBD1 | NA | CASTPTGGGSPTGELFF | TGTGCCAGTACCCCGACAGGGGGCGGGAGTCCCACCGGGGAGCTGTTTTTT
TRBJ1-1 | TRBV18 | NA | NA | CASSPRGGGTEAFF | TGTGCCAGCTCACCAAGGGGTGGGGGGACTGAAGCTTTCTTT
TRBJ2-3 | TRBV5-6 | TRBD2 | NA | CASRRGGLALDTQYF | TGTGCCAGCAGACGAGGGGGACTAGCGTTAGATACGCAGTATTTT
TRBJ1-1 | TRBV5-6 | NA | NA | CASSQVSPGARAFF | TGTGCCAGCAGCCAGGTCAGCCCAGGGGCTAGAGCTTTCTTT
TRBJ1-2 | TRBV19 | NA | NA | CASNSDSYNGYTF | TGTGCCAGTAACAGCGACAGCTACAATGGCTACACCTTC
TRBJ2-7 | TRBV6-5 | TRBD1 | NA | CASSYVTGDWDEQYF | TGTGCCAGCAGTTACGTCACAGGGGATTGGGACGAGCAGTACTTC
TRBJ1-1 | TRBV7-2 | TRBD1 | NA | CASSLSQGGEAFF | TGTGCCAGCAGCTTAAGTCAGGGGGGAGAAGCTTTCTTT
TRBJ1-1 | TRBV19 | TRBD1 | NA | CASSIVGQQEAFF | TGTGCCAGTAGTATAGTGGGACAGCAGGAAGCTTTCTTT
TRBJ2-7 | TRBV6-5 | TRBD2 | NA | CASSGGSLEQYF | TGTGCCTCCTCCGGGGGGTCCTTGGAGCAGTACTTC
TRBJ1-6 | TRBV18 | NA | NA | CASSPAGAQGSPLHF | TGTGCCAGCTCACCGGCGGGGGCCCAGGGGTCACCCCTCCACTTT
TRBJ2-2 | TRBV7-8 | NA | NA | CASSPTVNTGELFF | TGTGCCAGCAGCCCAACAGTGAACACCGGGGAGCTGTTTTTT